This T cell receptor (beta chain) was sequenced for a study of blood T cells in healthy people across ages. Overall study results and limits: Higher diversity and more naive CD4+ cells were features of long-lived donors, compared to aged donors. The recorded TCR beta diversity per million T cells decreased in a roughly linear manner with age.

A second PCR, run for about 6 to 12 cycles, used a sample-barcoded 5' primer plus a J-beta primer mix. TCRdb re-called the 5' RACE reads through MiXCR, storing one row per CDR3 protein. The sample consists of about 640,000 distinct CDR3 sequences, approximately 50% of them appearing once. This clonotype was seen more than once but under ten times. The antigen remains unidentified. The origin of this receptor is a man aged 60 to 69 in good health. Sequenced sample: blood.

In DNA form, the CDR3 reads TGCGCCAGCAGCCAAGATCGAGCGGGGGGAGATACGCAGTATTTT. Residues: CASSQDRAGGDTQYF. The chain has TRBV4-1 and TRBJ2-3; the match to TRBD2 covers 9 bases. The junction had 3 bases not matched to a gene; V was cut back by 0 bases and J by 5 bases. Per the germline V gene, CDR1 is MGHRA and CDR2 is YSYEKL. The CDR3 is 15 amino acids.